The 27 T cell receptor beta chains reported below all come from one sample, sequenced in a study of cytomegalovirus exposure and HLA in healthy donors (dated by TCRdb to 2016 to 2017). Libraries came from the immunoSEQ multiplex PCR assay. TCRdb holds this immuneACCESS table with in-frame rearrangements only. Some clones are missing; in checked studies, unresolved V genes explain under half, and the rest has no known cause. The sample table records 220,000 or so clones; approximately 83% of these occur just once. Roughly an eighth of the sample comes from the top ten. The sample was PBMCs. All receptors derive from a woman aged 25 to 39 in good health and CMV-seropositive.

This chain joins TRBV7-2 and TRBJ1-1; D is uncertain. CDR3 size: 13 residues. Germline-derived CDR1 and CDR2 are SGHTA and FQGNSA. With 2 bases removed from V and 5 bases from J, the gap between germline ends came to 9 bases. Written as DNA, the CDR3 is TGTGCCAGCAGCTTATCAGGTAATACTGAAGCTTTCTTT. This codes for CASSLSGNTEAFF.

V gene TRBV11-3 combines with J gene TRBJ2-1, with 11 bases fitting TRBD2. The V gene end was trimmed by 5 bases and the J gene end by 6 bases; junction bases not matched to a gene: 6. Per the germline V gene, CDR1 is SGHNT and CDR2 is YENEEA. The CDR3 length is 15 residues. The CDR3 sequence: CASSRGLAETNEQFF. CDR3 DNA sequence: TGTGCCAGCAGCCGGGGACTAGCGGAGACCAATGAGCAGTTCTTC.

The count of this clone is one. J is TRBJ1-1 and V is TRBV6-5; tentative D call: TRBD1 (6 bases). This CDR3 has 13 residues. With 6 bases removed from V and 1 base from J, the gap between germline ends came to 9 bases. Germline assignment: CDR1 MNHEY and CDR2 SVGAGI. The CDR3 sequence: CASREDRNTEAFF. CDR3 DNA: TGTGCCAGCAGAGAGGACAGGAACACTGAAGCTTTCTTT.

The genes are TRBV4-1 and TRBJ1-2; TRBD1 might be the D (5 bases). CDR1 and CDR2 (germline): MGHRA, YSYEKL. Trimming stripped 1 base from V and 8 bases from J, with 17 bases between. CDR3 length: 15 residues. The CDR3 loop reads CASSQVARDSLGYTF. The CDR3 DNA reads TGCGCCAGCAGCCAAGTGGCCAGGGACTCTCTGGGCTACACCTTC.

The V gene is TRBV30, the J gene TRBJ1-2; TRBD1 is a possible D gene (6 bases). The CDR3 is made up of 12 amino acids. V lost 2 bases to trimming and J lost 9 bases, with 13 bases between them. Germline V gene lookup returns CDR1 GTSNPN and CDR2 SVGIG (reference sequence). The CDR3 is CAWSPQGKSYTF. For the CDR3, the DNA is TGTGCCTGGAGTCCTCAGGGGAAAAGCTACACCTTC.

The chain employs TRBV29-1 and TRBJ1-2; 8 nucleotides align to TRBD1. V gave up 3 bases and J gave up 0 bases; unmatched junction bases: 12. Germline CDR1 SQVTM, CDR2 ANQGSEA. The CDR3 consists of 17 residues. CDR3 region: CSVDDRRGQGANYGYTF. The CDR3 DNA reads TGCAGCGTTGACGACCGGAGAGGACAGGGAGCTAACTATGGCTACACCTTC.

This chain links TRBV7-9 with TRBJ1-2; D is undetermined. V lost 2 bases and J 1 base, leaving 8 bases between the germline ends. The CDR3 covers 14 residues. Germline CDR1 and CDR2: SEHNR and FQNEAQ (reference sequence). For the CDR3, the DNA is TGTGCCAGCAGCTTAAGCAGTTTTAACTATGGCTACACCTTC. Its protein is CASSLSSFNYGYTF.

The rearrangement links TRBV30 to TRBJ2-1, with 7 bases aligning to TRBD2. With V trimmed by 8 bases and J by 8 bases, 6 bases remained unmatched. This CDR3 has 11 residues. Germline assignment: CDR1 GTSNPN and CDR2 SVGIG (reference sequence). This CDR3 is CAAREDHEQFF. CDR3 sequence (DNA): TGTGCCGCACGGGAGGATCATGAGCAGTTCTTC.

The V and J genes are TRBV9 and TRBJ1-2; perhaps TRBD1 as D (6 bases). Germline V gene sequence: CDR1 SGDLS, CDR2 YYNGEE. This CDR3 has 16 amino acids. Trimming stripped 4 bases from V and 3 bases from J, with 19 bases between. CDR3 sequence: CASSMNREDSDYGYTF. CDR3 coding DNA: TGTGCCAGCAGCATGAATCGAGAGGACAGCGACTATGGCTACACCTTC.

This chain links TRBV30 with TRBJ2-7; D ambiguous. This CDR3 spans 16 amino acids. V was clipped by 0 bases and J by 1 base, with 16 bases between them. Germline CDR1 is GTSNPN and CDR2 is SVGIG (reference sequence). The CDR3, as DNA: TGTGCCTGGAGTGTACTTAGAGGCTTCGGGTCCTACGAGCAGTACTTC. Translation gives CAWSVLRGFGSYEQYF.

The V call is TRBV29-1, the J call TRBJ2-1; 8 nucleotides match TRBD2. The germline V gene encodes CDR1 SQVTM and CDR2 ANQGSEA. The CDR3 has 13 residues. Trimming took 4 bases from V and 7 from J; bases not matched to a gene: 6. CDR3 in amino acids: CSVVGGLANEQFF. The CDR3 nucleotides read TGCAGCGTTGTAGGCGGACTAGCAAATGAGCAGTTCTTC.

The rearrangement uses TRBV6-1 and TRBJ1-2, with TRBD1 matching over 7 bases. J gave up 4 bases and V 6 bases, and 8 bases lay outside the gene matches. Germline CDR1 reads MNHNS; CDR2 reads SASEGT. The CDR3 is 14 amino acids. CDR3 loop: CASSTTGVFYGYTF. The DNA of the CDR3 is TGTGCCAGCAGCACTACAGGGGTTTTCTATGGCTACACCTTC.

This clone was recorded once. The gene calls are TRBV18 and TRBJ1-5; possible D gene TRBD1, 5 bases. The germline V gene has CDR1 KGHSH and CDR2 LQKENI. V was trimmed by 2 bases and J by 2 bases, leaving 10 bases between them. This CDR3 is built from 15 residues. The CDR3 DNA sequence: TGTGCCAGCTCACCAGAGGGGTCTGGCAATCAGCCCCAGCATTTT. Protein sequence: CASSPEGSGNQPQHF.

The chain combines TRBV9 with TRBJ2-1, with D unclear. V shed 2 bases and J shed 6 bases, with 15 bases lying between them. This CDR3 contains 15 residues. Looked up from germline, CDR1 is SGDLS and CDR2 is YYNGEE. The CDR3 sequence: CASSVLGGIGNEQFF. For the CDR3, the DNA is TGTGCCAGCAGCGTGCTTGGCGGAATAGGCAATGAGCAGTTCTTC.

As for this clone: Other nucleotide sequences in the sample specify the same CDR3. This rearrangement joins TRBV6-5 to TRBJ2-1; 8 bases fit TRBD1. CDR1 is MNHEY and CDR2 is SVGAGI in the germline V gene. This CDR3 contains 12 residues. J lost 7 bases, V lost 5 bases, and 1 base had no gene match. CDR3 sequence: CASSRQGNEQFF. CDR3 DNA: TGTGCCAGCAGTAGACAGGGGAATGAGCAGTTCTTC.

This clone was recorded a few times. In the same sample, other DNA sequences code for this CDR3. The rearrangement joins TRBV10-3 to TRBJ1-2; 8 nucleotides agree with TRBD1. The CDR3 is 13 amino acids. V shed 6 bases, J shed 3 bases, and the junction held 3 bases outside the gene matches. Germline CDR1 ENHRY, CDR2 SYGVKD. CDR3 DNA: TGTGCCATCAGGGGACAGGAAGACTATGGCTACACCTTC. Protein sequence: CAIRGQEDYGYTF.

V and J are TRBV30 and TRBJ1-2; D is uncertain. CDR1 GTSNPN and CDR2 SVGIG come from the germline V gene (reference sequence). Trimming took 2 bases from V and 1 from J, leaving 8 bases between them. The CDR3 length is 13 residues. In DNA form, the CDR3 reads TGTGCCTGGAGTACATACGATAACTATGGCTACACCTTC. As protein: CAWSTYDNYGYTF. The variable domain in full, completed from reference TRBV30 and TRBJ1-2, reads SQTIHQWPATLVQPVGSPLSLECTVEGTSNPNLYWYRQAAGRGLQLLFYSVGIGQISSEVPQNLSASRPQDRQFILSSKKLLLSDSGFYLCAWSTYDNYGYTFGSGTRLTVV.

J is TRBJ2-2 and V is TRBV28, with 9 nucleotides matching TRBD2. Looked up from germline, CDR1 is MDHEN and CDR2 is SYDVKM. The CDR3 consists of 15 residues. Trimming removed 2 bases from V and 6 bases from J; junction bases left unmatched: 4. The CDR3 is CASSLLGTSPGELFF. CDR3 in DNA: TGTGCCAGCAGTTTACTGGGGACTAGCCCCGGGGAGCTGTTTTTT.

This clone was seen just once. The DNA of the CDR3 is TGTGCCACCACGCCGGGGGCGCCGGAGACCGGGGAGCTGTTTTTT. Translation: CATTPGAPETGELFF. The chain uses TRBV28 and TRBJ2-2; tentatively, D is TRBD1 or TRBD2 (6 bases each). CDR1 and CDR2 from the germline V gene are MDHEN and SYDVKM. Trimming stripped 10 bases from V and 5 bases from J, with 20 bases between. There are 15 residues in the CDR3.

The chain is built from TRBV11-2 and TRBJ2-1; D is uncertain. This CDR3 has 14 amino acids. Per the germline V gene, CDR1 is SGHAT and CDR2 is FQNNGV. Trimming pared 1 base from V and 6 bases from J, leaving 10 bases between. CDR3 sequence reads: CASSLVLASNEQFF. The CDR3 DNA follows: TGTGCCAGCAGCTTAGTACTGGCGTCCAATGAGCAGTTCTTC.

The chain uses TRBV6-5 and TRBJ2-5; either TRBD1 or TRBD2 may supply D (5 bases each). Germline CDR1 reads MNHEY; CDR2 reads SVGAGI. The ends were cut back, 4 bases at V and 1 base at J, with 10 bases in the middle. The CDR3 consists of 14 residues. The CDR3 reads CASSLRGLQETQYF. CDR3 coding DNA: TGTGCCAGCAGTTTGAGGGGCCTCCAAGAGACCCAGTACTTC.

This chain links TRBV28 with TRBJ1-2, with TRBD1 identical over 7 bases. The CDR3 consists of 17 residues. Germline assignment: CDR1 MDHEN and CDR2 SYDVKM. Trimming took 5 bases from V and 1 from J; bases not matched to a gene: 13. CDR3 amino acids: CASSDPGTATYNYGYTF. The CDR3 DNA follows: TGTGCCAGCAGTGATCCCGGGACAGCGACTTATAACTATGGCTACACCTTC.

The chain carries TRBV5-1 and TRBJ1-2; 7 bases align to TRBD1. Germline V CDR1 and CDR2: SGHRS, YFSETQ. The CDR3 is 13 amino acids. V lost 2 bases to trimming and J lost 9 bases; unmatched junction nucleotides: 7. CDR3 coding DNA: TGCGCCAGCAGCTTTGACAGGGTTTGTCGCTACACCTTC. Translation: CASSFDRVCRYTF. The full variable domain, in which reference TRBV5-1 and TRBJ1-2 provide the parts outside the CDR3, is KAGVTQTPRYLIKTRGQQVTLSCSPISGHRSVSWYQQTPGQGLQFLFEYFSETQRNKGNFPGRFSGRQFSNSRSEMNVSTLELGDSALYLCASSFDRVCRYTFGSGTRLTVV.

The rearrangement joins TRBV9 to TRBJ2-7; possibly TRBD2 for D (5 bases). Trimming removed 3 bases from V and 3 bases from J, with 10 bases in between. Per germline, CDR1 SGDLS and CDR2 YYNGEE. The CDR3 covers 13 residues. The CDR3: CASSAPTSYEQYF. The CDR3 DNA follows: TGTGCCAGCAGCGCCCCCACTAGCTACGAGCAGTACTTC.

The V gene is TRBV6-1, the J gene TRBJ1-2, with 8 bases lining up with TRBD1. V gave up 4 bases and J gave up 9 bases; unmatched junction bases: 7. CDR1 is MNHNS and CDR2 is SASEGT in the germline V gene. The length of the CDR3 is 13 residues. The CDR3 DNA is TGTGCCAGCAGTGTGTGGGACAGGTCTAGCTACACCTTC. Translating it yields CASSVWDRSSYTF.

The V and J genes are TRBV4-1 and TRBJ2-3; no reliable D call. CDR1 and CDR2 (germline): MGHRA, YSYEKL. The ends were cut back, 5 bases at V and 2 bases at J, with 8 bases in the middle. The CDR3 consists of 13 residues. DNA for the CDR3: TGCGCCAGCAGCAACTCCCCCACAGATACGCAGTATTTT. Residues: CASSNSPTDTQYF.

This clone was seen once. The genes are TRBV6-1 and TRBJ2-5; TRBD2 is a possible D gene (5 bases). The V gene lost 6 bases and the J gene lost 4 bases, with 18 bases spanning the gap. Germline V gene lookup returns CDR1 MNHNS and CDR2 SASEGT. The CDR3 spans 15 residues. The CDR3 DNA is TGTGCCAGCAGGCGGGCGGTAGACCGACGAGAGACCCAGTACTTC. Translating gives CASRRAVDRRETQYF.